This T cell receptor beta chain appears in the sequencing data of a study of T-cell memory formation after mild COVID-19. TCRdb re-called the 5' RACE reads through MiXCR, storing one row per CDR3 protein. This sample has more than 250,000 distinct CDR3 sequences, with about a sixth found just once. This clonotype was seen more than once but under ten times. The CDR3 has 13 amino acids. The germline V gene encodes CDR1 SEHNR and CDR2 FQNEAQ (reference sequence). The V end lost 4 bases, the J end lost 4 bases, and 10 bases lay between the germline ends. The receptor comes from a young man who had mild COVID-19 (a few samples of this study predate the infection). Cell type and time point are not known. The V and J genes are TRBV7-9 and TRBJ1-2; possibly TRBD1 for D (6 bases). The sequenced material came from PBMCs or a T cell subset sorted from them (not recorded which). The CDR3 nucleotides read TGTGCCAGCAGCTCCCGGGACACCTATGGCTACACCTTC. Translated, it gives CASSSRDTYGYTF.